Listed here are 15 T cell receptor beta chains from one sample, sequenced in a study of blood T cells in healthy people across ages. A second roughly 6 to 12 cycle PCR used barcoded and J-beta primers. TCRdb reanalysed the 5' RACE reads using MiXCR and keeps one entry per CDR3 protein. The table records about 1.4 million distinct CDR3 sequences, 59% of them present only once. The sample was blood. Source of these receptors: a man between 18 and 35 years old in good health.

V usage is TRBV5-5 and J usage is TRBJ1-1; 7 bases line up with TRBD1. Looked up from germline, CDR1 is SGHKS and CDR2 is YYEKEE (reference sequence). The CDR3 sequence is 12 residues long. J lost 5 bases, V lost 5 bases, and 3 bases had no gene match. The CDR3 region has the DNA TGTGCCAGCAGACAGGGGTGGACTGAAGCTTTCTTT. It translates to CASRQGWTEAFF.

The chain couples TRBV24-1 to TRBJ2-2; TRBD1 aligns across 9 bases. This CDR3 is built from 14 residues. The V gene end was trimmed by 4 bases and the J gene end by 14 bases; junction bases not matched to a gene: 10. The germline gives CDR1 KGHDR, CDR2 SFDVKD. CDR3 residues: CATSDPGTGRQLFF. In DNA, the CDR3 is TGTGCCACCAGTGACCCCGGGACAGGGCGTCAACTGTTTTTT.

This clonotype was seen repeatedly, ten times or more. The chain employs TRBV28 and TRBJ2-7; D unresolved. This CDR3 has 12 amino acids. Germline loops: CDR1 MDHEN, CDR2 SYDVKM. The ends were cut back, 4 bases at V and 2 bases at J, with 6 bases in the middle. The CDR3 nucleotides are TGTGCCAGCAGTTACCGCCCCTACGAGCAGTACTTC. Translation: CASSYRPYEQYF. The variable domain in full, completed from reference TRBV28 and TRBJ2-7, reads DVKVTQSSRYLVKRTGEKVFLECVQDMDHENMFWYRQDPGLGLRLIYFSYDVKMKEKGDIPEGYSVSREKKERFSLILESASTNQTSMYLCASSYRPYEQYFGPGTRLTVT.

The chain links TRBV28 to TRBJ1-5, with D unclear. The CDR3 is made up of 15 amino acids. CDR1 is MDHEN, CDR2 SYDVKM, per germline. Trimming stripped 3 bases from V and 6 bases from J, with 15 bases between. CDR3 in amino acids: CASSLDGLTTQPQHF. The CDR3 coding sequence is TGTGCCAGCAGTTTGGACGGATTGACGACTCAGCCCCAGCATTTT.

The CDR3 DNA is TGTGCCACCAGCAGAGGCCCGGGGGTATCCTACGAGCAGTACTTC. The encoded protein is CATSRGPGVSYEQYF. The chain carries TRBV15 and TRBJ2-7; a possible D gene is TRBD2 (6 bases). The germline V and J ends were trimmed by 1 base and 1 base, with 11 bases remaining between them. This CDR3 has 15 residues. Germline CDR1 and CDR2: LNHNV and YYDKDF (reference sequence).

CDR3 DNA: TGCAGTGCTCCTCGGTCTAGCGGGGGGGCCGACAATGAGCAGTTCTTC. The encoded protein is CSAPRSSGGADNEQFF. V is TRBV20-1 and J is TRBJ2-1; the match to TRBD2 covers 12 bases. Germline V gene sequence: CDR1 DFQATT, CDR2 SNEGSKA (reference sequence). This CDR3 spans 16 amino acids. V dropped 5 bases and J dropped 5; count of bases not matched to a gene: 10.

This clonotype turned up a few times. The V gene is TRBV11-2, the J gene TRBJ2-1, with D perhaps TRBD2 (6 bases). CDR3 length equals 16 residues. The germline V gene has CDR1 SGHAT and CDR2 FQNNGV. The ends were cut back, 1 base at V and 0 bases at J, with 10 bases in the middle. CDR3 residues: CASSLGGGFSYNEQFF. The CDR3 DNA follows: TGTGCCAGCAGCTTAGGTGGGGGGTTCTCCTACAATGAGCAGTTCTTC. Filled out from reference TRBV11-2 and TRBJ2-1, the complete variable domain reads EAGVAQSPRYKIIEKRQSVAFWCNPISGHATLYWYQQILGQGPKLLIQFQNNGVVDDSQLPKDRFSAERLKGVDSTLKIQPAKLEDSAVYLCASSLGGGFSYNEQFFGPGTRLTVL.

The V and J genes are TRBV4-1 and TRBJ2-1; D remains unclear. CDR3 length: 12 residues. V shed 7 bases and J shed 6 bases, with 10 bases lying between them. CDR1 MGHRA and CDR2 YSYEKL come from the germline V gene. The CDR3 nucleotides read TGCGCCAGCAACGGAGCGCTCAATGAGCAGTTCTTC. Translating gives CASNGALNEQFF.

The chain employs TRBV20-1 and TRBJ2-1; TRBD1 is a possible D gene (7 bases). The germline CDR1 and CDR2 sequences are DFQATT and SNEGSKA (reference sequence). There are 13 residues in the CDR3. Trimming left V 5 bases short and J 9 bases short, with 17 bases between. The CDR3 protein is CSASQEGALEQFF. In DNA, the CDR3 is TGCAGTGCTTCACAGGAGGGGGCGCTTGAGCAGTTCTTC.

This clonotype was recorded only once. The chain combines TRBV6-6 with TRBJ2-7, with 7 bases fitting TRBD1. Matching the DNA end better, TRBJ2-5 makes the J call doubtful. The CDR3 spans 12 residues. Germline loops: CDR1 MNHNY, CDR2 SVGAGI (reference sequence). The CDR3 bases are TGTGCCAGCAGTGACAGGGCAGGGACCCAGTACTTC. The encoded protein is CASSDRAGTQYF.

V is TRBV4-3 and J is TRBJ1-1, with D uncertain. Germline assignment: CDR1 LGHNA and CDR2 YSLEER. CDR3 length: 15 residues. V was clipped by 4 bases and J by 4 bases, with 16 bases between them. The CDR3 protein is CASSRQRNFGTEAFF. As DNA, the CDR3 is TGCGCCAGCAGCCGCCAAAGGAATTTTGGCACTGAAGCTTTCTTT.

The chain employs TRBV11-2 and TRBJ2-4, with D perhaps matching TRBD1 or TRBD2 (5 bases each). Near its end, the DNA agrees better with TRBJ2-7, so the J call may be wrong. The CDR3 covers 13 residues. The germline CDR1 and CDR2 sequences are SGHAT and FQNNGV. CDR3 amino acids: CASSFAGTNEQYF. DNA for the CDR3: TGTGCCAGCAGCTTCGCAGGGACCAACGAGCAGTACTTC.

The sample holds a few counts of this clonotype. The chain joins TRBV4-2 to TRBJ2-7, with 8 nucleotides matching TRBD2. This CDR3 is built from 14 residues. The germline V gene has CDR1 LGHNA and CDR2 YNFKEQ. V was clipped by 4 bases and J by 5 bases; unmatched bases: 7. The CDR3 region is CASSRDSREDEQYF. The DNA of the CDR3 is TGTGCCAGCAGCCGGGACTCGCGGGAGGACGAGCAGTACTTC.

The chain employs TRBV11-2 and TRBJ2-7; 7 nucleotides align to TRBD1. TRBJ2-4 explains the end of the DNA better; the J call may be wrong. CDR3 length equals 14 residues. Germline V gene sequence: CDR1 SGHAT, CDR2 FQNNGV. DNA of the CDR3: TGTGCCAGCAGCGTTAGGGGGACAGTAAACATTCAGTACTTC. Translating it yields CASSVRGTVNIQYF.

This chain links TRBV6-2 or TRBV6-3 with TRBJ2-5; 8 bases agree with TRBD1. The closer fit of TRBJ2-7 to the DNA end suggests the J call may be wrong. The germline CDR1 and CDR2 sequences are MNHEY and SVGEGT. The CDR3 is 14 amino acids. This chain's CDR3 is CASKMGQAYYEQYF. The CDR3 nucleotides read TGTGCCAGCAAGATGGGACAGGCATACTACGAGCAGTACTTC.